These 29 T cell receptor beta chains were sequenced from one sample in a study of T cells in Graves' hyperthyroidism and ophthalmopathy. There were TCR beta CDR3 regions amplified from RNA transcripts. HTBI primers were employed in a first-round RT-PCR of the TCR CDR3. TCRdb analysed the multiplex PCR reads with MiXCR anew, one entry per CDR3 protein. The data show more than 500,000 distinct CDR3 sequences, roughly 15% seen once. The sequenced sample was blood. Receptor source: a woman between 40 and 50 years old with Graves' hyperthyroidism.

This clonotype was picked up many times. V usage is TRBV6-5 and J usage is TRBJ2-7; TRBD1 might be the D (7 bases). Germline CDR1 and CDR2: MNHEY and SVGAGI. Trimming shortened V by 0 bases and J by 1 base, and 13 bases separated the two germline ends. The CDR3 spans 16 residues. The CDR3 loop is CASSYSSRGESYEQYF. Here the CDR3 DNA reads TGTGCCAGCAGTTACTCGTCCAGGGGGGAATCCTACGAGCAGTACTTC.

This clonotype has a count of ten or more. J is TRBJ2-3 and V is TRBV2; 7 bases agree with TRBD2. Trimming at V came to 6 bases and at J to 3 bases, leaving 3 bases not matched to a gene. The CDR3 is 13 residues long. The germline V gene has CDR1 SNHLY and CDR2 FYNNEI. CDR3 sequence (DNA): TGTGCCAGCAGCAGGGAGGGGACAGATACGCAGTATTTT. Translating it yields CASSREGTDTQYF.

The chain links TRBV6-1 to TRBJ2-3; a weak D match, TRBD1 (5 bases). Trimming took off 2 bases at V and 6 bases at J, with 15 bases between the two ends. Germline V CDR1 and CDR2: MNHNS, SASEGT. This CDR3 is 15 amino acids long. CDR3 nucleotide sequence: TGTGCCAGCAGTGAACGCAAGGGGTCTCTGGATACGCAGTATTTT. This encodes CASSERKGSLDTQYF.

This clonotype was seen at least ten times. The chain is built from TRBV6-1 and TRBJ1-1; 8 bases map to TRBD1. Trimming cost V 6 bases and J 4 bases; bases outside gene matches: 7. CDR1 and CDR2 (germline): MNHNS, SASEGT. The CDR3 length is 14 residues. The CDR3, as DNA: TGTGCCAGCAGCGCGGGGCAGGGGGCCACTGAAGCTTTCTTT. Translation: CASSAGQGATEAFF.

At least ten counts were recorded for this clonotype. The V gene is TRBV7-8, the J gene TRBJ2-3; 7 bases agree with TRBD2. Germline CDR1 reads SGHVS; CDR2 reads FQNEAQ. The trim removed 10 bases at V and 2 bases at J, leaving 6 bases unmatched. This CDR3 has 13 residues. In DNA form, the CDR3 reads TGTGCCAATAGTAGCGGGTACACAGATACGCAGTATTTT. Protein product: CANSSGYTDTQYF.

Only a few counts were recorded for this clonotype. V and J are TRBV6-1 and TRBJ1-5; TRBD1 is a possible D gene (5 bases). The V end lost 5 bases, the J end lost 2 bases, and 16 bases lay between the germline ends. The CDR3 sequence is 16 residues long. Germline V gene data show CDR1 as MNHNS and CDR2 as SASEGT. The CDR3 loop reads CASSRAQGIGNQPQHF. The CDR3 DNA reads as TGTGCCAGCAGTAGAGCCCAGGGAATTGGCAATCAGCCCCAGCATTTT.

This clonotype has more than one count but fewer than ten. The rearrangement uses TRBV7-9 and TRBJ1-1; 9 bases align to TRBD1. Unmatched junction bases numbered 7, after V lost 9 bases and J lost 5 bases. The germline V gene encodes CDR1 SEHNR and CDR2 FQNEAQ (reference sequence). This CDR3 is 13 amino acids long. CDR3 sequence: CASLTGGHTEAFF. For the CDR3, the DNA is TGTGCCAGTTTAACAGGGGGCCATACTGAAGCTTTCTTT.

This clonotype was picked up many times. This chain connects TRBV18 to TRBJ2-5; D not resolved. The CDR3 length is 14 residues. Per germline, CDR1 KGHSH and CDR2 LQKENI. The V gene lost 3 bases and the J gene lost 2 bases, with 10 bases spanning the gap. The CDR3 DNA is TGTGCCAGCTCACCGCTTGGGCAGCAAGAGACCCAGTACTTC. Its protein product is CASSPLGQQETQYF. The whole variable domain, filled in from reference TRBV18 and TRBJ2-5, reads NAGVMQNPRHLVRRRGQEARLRCSPMKGHSHVYWYRQLPEEGLKFMVYLQKENIIDESGMPKERFSAEFPKEGPSILRIQQVVRGDSAAYFCASSPLGQQETQYFGPGTRLLVL.

This clonotype was detected many times. This chain links TRBV29-1 with TRBJ2-5, with TRBD1 matching over 8 bases. Trimming cost V 7 bases and J 0 bases; bases outside gene matches: 7. Germline assignment: CDR1 SQVTM and CDR2 ANQGSEA. The CDR3 is 14 residues long. CDR3 in amino acids: CSGSGQDYQETQYF. CDR3 in DNA: TGCAGCGGGTCGGGACAGGACTACCAAGAGACCCAGTACTTC.

This clonotype was seen at least ten times. The chain combines TRBV28 with TRBJ1-1; 7 nucleotides match TRBD1. This CDR3 has 16 residues. Trimming at V came to 6 bases and at J to 0 bases, leaving 10 bases not matched to a gene. Germline V gene data show CDR1 as MDHEN and CDR2 as SYDVKM. The CDR3, as DNA: TGTGCCAGCAGCCTCCCTCGAGACAGGGTGAACACTGAAGCTTTCTTT. This gives the protein CASSLPRDRVNTEAFF.

Remarks on this clonotype: Given a much more abundant clone one base away, this may be a read error. J is TRBJ1-1 and V is TRBV20-1; D is unclear. Trimming stripped 1 base from V and 4 bases from J, with 16 bases between. CDR3 length: 15 residues. The germline gives CDR1 DFQATT, CDR2 SNEGSKA (reference sequence). This CDR3 is CSARVGRRTGTEAFF. Here the CDR3 DNA reads TGCAGTGCTAGAGTCGGGAGGCGGACTGGCACTGAAGCTTTCTTT.

CDR3 sequence (DNA): TGTGCCATCAGTGAGGTTTCCCCTTACGAGCAGTACTTC. This gives the protein CAISEVSPYEQYF. The V and J genes are TRBV10-3 and TRBJ2-7, with D unresolved. Germline CDR1 and CDR2: ENHRY and SYGVKD. The V gene lost 2 bases and the J gene lost 4 bases, with 9 bases spanning the gap. CDR3 size: 13 residues.

As DNA, the CDR3 is TGTGCCAGCAGCAACACACTGACCGGGGAGCTGTTTTTT. Protein product: CASSNTLTGELFF. The chain recombines TRBV7-2 with TRBJ2-2; D is unclear. Germline CDR1 reads SGHTA; CDR2 reads FQGNSA. The CDR3 contains 13 residues. V dropped 5 bases and J dropped 5 bases, with 9 bases sitting between them.

This clonotype was observed at least ten times. The rearrangement links TRBV7-3 to TRBJ2-1; weak D call: TRBD2 (6 bases). The V and J ends lost 2 bases and 5 bases respectively, with 22 bases between them. The germline CDR1 and CDR2 sequences are SGHTA and FQGTGA. This CDR3 comprises 18 residues. In DNA form, the CDR3 reads TGTGCCAGCAGCTTAGCGGGGAGTAATAGCGAAGTTAACAATGAGCAGTTCTTC. Its translation: CASSLAGSNSEVNNEQFF.

For this clonotype: Since a much larger clone is just one base distant, this may be a read error. V usage is TRBV13 and J usage is TRBJ2-5; 12 positions match TRBD2. After removal of 2 bases from V and 5 bases from J, the junction contained 9 bases not matched to a gene. Per the germline V gene, CDR1 is PRHDT and CDR2 is FYEKMQ (reference sequence). The CDR3 covers 17 residues. The CDR3 region has the DNA TGTGCCAGCAGCTTACCGGCTAGCGGGAGGGTCTGGGAGACCCAGTACTTC. Translating it yields CASSLPASGRVWETQYF.

The chain carries TRBV5-6 and TRBJ2-1, with D perhaps given as TRBD1 or TRBD2 (7 bases each). Germline assignment: CDR1 SGHDT and CDR2 YYEEEE. The CDR3 loop spans 15 amino acids. V gave up 4 bases and J gave up 8 bases, with 19 bases separating them. The DNA for the CDR3 is TGTGCCAGCAGCCTGAGCGGGACAGCTAGAGATGAGCAGTTCTTC. Its translation: CASSLSGTARDEQFF.

This clonotype turned up a few times. The CDR3 loop is CASSGTGYSYEQYF. The CDR3 DNA is TGTGCCAGCAGTGGGACAGGGTACTCCTACGAGCAGTACTTC. The chain employs TRBV28 and TRBJ2-7, with 9 bases matching TRBD1. V lost 5 bases, J lost 0 bases, and 2 bases stayed unmatched. The CDR3 runs 14 residues. The V gene's germline CDR1 is MDHEN and CDR2 SYDVKM.

This clonotype was picked up a small number of times. The V gene is TRBV19, the J gene TRBJ1-4; unclear D gene. Deletions cut 6 bases from V and 0 bases from J, with 11 bases between. Germline V gene lookup returns CDR1 LNHDA and CDR2 SQIVND (reference sequence). The CDR3 loop spans 15 amino acids. The CDR3 sequence: CASSADGATNEKLFF. CDR3 DNA sequence: TGTGCCAGTAGCGCGGACGGTGCAACTAATGAAAAACTGTTTTTT.

Ten or more counts support this clonotype. This chain connects TRBV28 to TRBJ1-1; D call uncertain. Trimming took off 5 bases at V and 7 bases at J, with 17 bases between the two ends. CDR3 length: 14 residues. Germline V gene data show CDR1 as MDHEN and CDR2 as SYDVKM. CDR3 DNA: TGTGCCAGCAGTATTTGGAGGGAATTGCTTGAAGCTTTCTTT. Translated, it gives CASSIWRELLEAFF.

This clonotype showed up many times. The genes are TRBV20-1 and TRBJ2-7; TRBD1 is a possible D gene (5 bases). In germline, CDR1 is DFQATT, CDR2 SNEGSKA (reference sequence). V was shortened by 5 bases and J by 5 bases, with 22 bases between the two germline ends. CDR3 length: 15 amino acids. This CDR3 reads CSALGAVGGNHEQYF. The CDR3, as DNA: TGCAGTGCTTTAGGGGCGGTGGGTGGTAACCACGAGCAGTACTTC.

This clonotype was seen at least ten times. This chain joins TRBV18 and TRBJ2-7; D is possibly TRBD2 (5 bases). V lost 4 bases, J lost 3 bases, and 10 bases lay in between. This CDR3 spans 13 amino acids. Per the germline V gene, CDR1 is KGHSH and CDR2 is LQKENI. Here the CDR3 reads CASSQDWGYEQYF. The CDR3 DNA reads TGTGCCAGCTCACAGGACTGGGGCTACGAGCAGTACTTC.

The table lists this clonotype with many counts. The V gene is TRBV6-6, the J gene TRBJ1-5; D may be TRBD1 (5 bases). Looked up from germline, CDR1 is MNHNY and CDR2 is SVGAGI (reference sequence). There are 16 residues in the CDR3. V lost 2 bases to trimming and J lost 1 base, with 12 bases between them. The CDR3, as DNA: TGTGCCAGCAGTTACCCCGGGACCCAAAGCAATCAGCCCCAGCATTTT. It yields the protein CASSYPGTQSNQPQHF.

This clonotype was counted ten times or more. The CDR3 is CASSQGAHTDTQYF. The CDR3 coding sequence is TGTGCCAGCAGTCAAGGGGCCCACACAGATACGCAGTATTTT. This rearrangement joins TRBV12-3 or TRBV12-4 to TRBJ2-3; D perhaps matches TRBD1 (5 bases). The CDR3 is 14 residues long. The V and J ends lost 5 bases and 2 bases respectively, with 11 bases between them.

This clonotype was recorded a few times. The chain combines TRBV14 with TRBJ2-1; no reliable D call. Between the trimmed V and J ends, which lost 3 bases and 12 bases, there was a span of 18 bases. Germline V gene lookup returns CDR1 SGHDN and CDR2 FVKESK. This CDR3 contains 14 residues. CDR3 in DNA: TGTGCCAGCAGCCAGGACGGCTGGTCCTGGGGGCAGTTCTTC. It specifies CASSQDGWSWGQFF.

This clonotype showed up many times. CDR3 DNA sequence: TGCAGTGCTCTCCGACAGGAGCCTTACAATGAGCAGTTCTTC. It codes for CSALRQEPYNEQFF. V gene TRBV20-1 combines with J gene TRBJ2-1, with D possibly TRBD1 on 6 matching bases. V gave up 5 bases and J gave up 4 bases, with 15 bases separating them. CDR3 length: 14 residues. Germline CDR1 reads DFQATT; CDR2 reads SNEGSKA (reference sequence).

This clonotype was detected many times. This rearrangement joins TRBV6-2 or TRBV6-3 to TRBJ1-2; the D is unclear. The CDR3 length is 11 residues. Germline values: CDR1 MNHEY, CDR2 SVGEGT. Trimming removed 2 bases from V and 5 bases from J, with 3 bases in between. The CDR3 DNA is TGTGCCAGCAGTTACGGGTATGGCTACACCTTC. Its translation: CASSYGYGYTF.

Ten or more counts support this clonotype. The chain employs TRBV27 and TRBJ2-1; maybe TRBD1 (6 bases). Looked up from germline, CDR1 is MNHEY and CDR2 is SMNVEV (reference sequence). This CDR3 region has 15 residues. The V and J ends lost 2 bases and 8 bases respectively, with 16 bases between them. The CDR3 nucleotides read TGTGCCAGCAGTTTAATGGGGCAGGGGATCCATGAGCAGTTCTTC. This sequence encodes CASSLMGQGIHEQFF.

This clonotype appeared many times. The V and J genes are TRBV2 and TRBJ2-7, with 9 positions matching TRBD2. The germline CDR1 and CDR2 sequences are SNHLY and FYNNEI. Unmatched junction bases numbered 9, after V lost 6 bases and J lost 6 bases. The CDR3 is 14 amino acids. CDR3 sequence reads: CASSRTSGQLEQYF. In DNA, the CDR3 is TGTGCCAGCAGCCGAACTAGCGGGCAGCTCGAGCAGTACTTC.

This clonotype was recorded a few times. This chain uses TRBV19 with TRBJ1-1; D ambiguous. Looked up from germline, CDR1 is LNHDA and CDR2 is SQIVND (reference sequence). The CDR3 is 15 residues long. With 7 bases removed from V and 0 bases from J, the gap between germline ends came to 15 bases. The CDR3 sequence is CASTDLGVMNTEAFF. The CDR3 nucleotides read TGTGCCAGTACGGACCTTGGGGTAATGAACACTGAAGCTTTCTTT.